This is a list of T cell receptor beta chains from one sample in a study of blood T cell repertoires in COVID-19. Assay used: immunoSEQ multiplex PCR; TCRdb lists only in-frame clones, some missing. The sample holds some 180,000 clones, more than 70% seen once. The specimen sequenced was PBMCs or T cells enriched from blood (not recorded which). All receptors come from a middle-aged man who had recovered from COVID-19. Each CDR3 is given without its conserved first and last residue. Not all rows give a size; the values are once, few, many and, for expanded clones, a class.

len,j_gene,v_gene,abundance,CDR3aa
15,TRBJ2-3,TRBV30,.,AWSVLRTSGRTDTQY
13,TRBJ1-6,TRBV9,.,ASSVGRGRNSPLH
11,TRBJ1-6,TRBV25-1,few,ASSVGSNSPLH
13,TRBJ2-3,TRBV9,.,ASSVARGSTDTQY
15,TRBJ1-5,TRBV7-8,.,ASSTRAGLNSNQPQH
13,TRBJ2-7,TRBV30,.,AWSVGTGAWYEQY
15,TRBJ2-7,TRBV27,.,ASSLANLAGGPGEQY
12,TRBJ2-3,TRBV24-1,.,ATSPPRGTDTQY
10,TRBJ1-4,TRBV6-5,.,ASSWDREKLF
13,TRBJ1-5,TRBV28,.,ASSLPRGLDQPQH
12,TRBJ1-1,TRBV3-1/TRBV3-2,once,ASSPTGPRTEAF
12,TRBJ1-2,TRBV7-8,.,ASSGWTGGFGYT
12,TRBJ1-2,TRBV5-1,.,ASSSTTGSYGYT
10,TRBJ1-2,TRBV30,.,AWSPKAHGYT
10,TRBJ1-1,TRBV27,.,ASSSWALGAF